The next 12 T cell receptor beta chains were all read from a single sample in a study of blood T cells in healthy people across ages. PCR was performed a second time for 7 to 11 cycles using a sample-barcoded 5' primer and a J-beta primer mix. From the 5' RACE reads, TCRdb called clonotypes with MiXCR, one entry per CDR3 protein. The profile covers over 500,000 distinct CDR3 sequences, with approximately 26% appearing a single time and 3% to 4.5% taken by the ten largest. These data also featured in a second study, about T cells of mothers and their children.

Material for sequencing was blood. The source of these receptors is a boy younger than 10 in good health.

The chain's CDR3 is CSVAGRASGANVLTF. CDR3 bases: TGCAGCGTTGCTGGCAGGGCCTCTGGGGCCAACGTCCTGACTTTC. This rearrangement joins TRBV29-1 to TRBJ2-6; TRBD1 is a possible D gene (5 bases). Germline values: CDR1 SQVTM, CDR2 ANQGSEA. The V and J ends lost 4 bases and 0 bases respectively, with 10 bases between them. CDR3 length: 15 residues.

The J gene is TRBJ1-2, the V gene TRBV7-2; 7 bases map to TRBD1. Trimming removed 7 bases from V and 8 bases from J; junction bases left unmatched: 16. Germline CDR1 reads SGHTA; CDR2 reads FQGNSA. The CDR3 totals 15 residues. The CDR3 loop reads CASNRAGGALRGYTF. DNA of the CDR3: TGTGCCAGCAACCGAGCAGGGGGGGCCCTTCGCGGCTACACCTTC.

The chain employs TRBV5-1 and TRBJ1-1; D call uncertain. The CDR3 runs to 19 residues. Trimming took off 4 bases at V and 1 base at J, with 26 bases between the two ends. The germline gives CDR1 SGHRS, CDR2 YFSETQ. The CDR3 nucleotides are TGCGCCAGCAGCCTGCAATCAGTGTTCCCCGGACTGGGGAACACTGAAGCTTTCTTT. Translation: CASSLQSVFPGLGNTEAFF.

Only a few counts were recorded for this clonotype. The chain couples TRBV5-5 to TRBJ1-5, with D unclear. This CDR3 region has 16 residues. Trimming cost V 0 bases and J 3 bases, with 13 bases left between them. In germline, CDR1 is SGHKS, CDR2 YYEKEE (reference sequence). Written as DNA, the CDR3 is TGTGCCAGCAGCTTGGTGGGTCAGGATCACAATCAGCCCCAGCATTTT. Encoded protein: CASSLVGQDHNQPQHF.

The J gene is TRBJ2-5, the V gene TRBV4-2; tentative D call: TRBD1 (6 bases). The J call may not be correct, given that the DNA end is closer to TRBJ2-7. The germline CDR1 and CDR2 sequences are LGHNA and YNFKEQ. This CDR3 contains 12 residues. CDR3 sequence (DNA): TGTGCCAGCAGCCGAGGACAGTACGAGCAGTACTTC. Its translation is CASSRGQYEQYF.

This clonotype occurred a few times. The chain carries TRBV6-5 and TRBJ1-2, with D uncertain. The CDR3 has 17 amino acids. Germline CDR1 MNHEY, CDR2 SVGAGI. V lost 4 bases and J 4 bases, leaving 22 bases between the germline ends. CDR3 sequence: CASSSLWALGSTYGYTF. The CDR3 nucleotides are TGTGCCAGCAGTTCCTTATGGGCCCTGGGGAGCACCTATGGCTACACCTTC.

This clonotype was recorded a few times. This chain's CDR3 is CASSSDLLAGGPSYNEQFF. The CDR3, as DNA: TGCGCCAGCAGCTCCGATCTCCTAGCGGGGGGGCCCTCCTACAATGAGCAGTTCTTC. The J gene is TRBJ2-1, the V gene TRBV5-1, with 12 bases matching TRBD2. The V gene's germline CDR1 is SGHRS and CDR2 YFSETQ. The length of the CDR3 is 19 residues. V gave up 3 bases and J gave up 0 bases; unmatched junction bases: 10.

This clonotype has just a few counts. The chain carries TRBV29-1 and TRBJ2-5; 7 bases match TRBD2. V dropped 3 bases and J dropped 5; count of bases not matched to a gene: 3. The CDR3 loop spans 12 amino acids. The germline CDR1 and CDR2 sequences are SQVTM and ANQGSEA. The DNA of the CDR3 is TGCAGCGTTGATTTAGCGGGTGAGACCCAGTACTTC. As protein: CSVDLAGETQYF. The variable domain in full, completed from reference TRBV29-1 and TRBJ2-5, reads SAVISQKPSRDICQRGTSLTIQCQVDSQVTMMFWYRQQPGQSLTLIATANQGSEATYESGFVIDKFPISRPNLTFSTLTVSNMSPEDSSIYLCSVDLAGETQYFGPGTRLLVL.

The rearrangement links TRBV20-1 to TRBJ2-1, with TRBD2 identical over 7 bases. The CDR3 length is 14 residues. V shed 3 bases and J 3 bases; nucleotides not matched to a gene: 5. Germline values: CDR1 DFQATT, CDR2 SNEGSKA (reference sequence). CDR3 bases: TGCAGTGCTAGGTCCAGCGGGGACTACAATGAGCAGTTCTTC. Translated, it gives CSARSSGDYNEQFF.

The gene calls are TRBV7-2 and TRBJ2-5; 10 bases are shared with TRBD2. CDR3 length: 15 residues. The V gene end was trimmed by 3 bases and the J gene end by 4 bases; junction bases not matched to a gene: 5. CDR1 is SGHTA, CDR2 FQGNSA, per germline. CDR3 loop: CASSFVAGGGETQYF. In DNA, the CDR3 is TGTGCCAGCAGCTTTGTAGCGGGGGGCGGAGAGACCCAGTACTTC.

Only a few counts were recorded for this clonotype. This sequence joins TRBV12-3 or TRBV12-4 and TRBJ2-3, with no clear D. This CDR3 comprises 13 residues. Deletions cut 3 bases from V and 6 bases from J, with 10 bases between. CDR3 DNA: TGTGCCAGCAGTTTTAGGAGCTCGGATACGCAGTATTTT. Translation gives CASSFRSSDTQYF.

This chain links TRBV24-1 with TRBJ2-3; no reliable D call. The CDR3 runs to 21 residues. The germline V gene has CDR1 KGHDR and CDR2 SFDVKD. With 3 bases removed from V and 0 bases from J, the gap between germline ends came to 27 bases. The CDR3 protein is CATSDHFLGSEWTLSTDTQYF. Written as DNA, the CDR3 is TGTGCCACCAGTGATCATTTCCTCGGGTCCGAGTGGACGCTTAGCACAGATACGCAGTATTTT.